This TCR beta chain was recovered during a study of T cell responses to AZD1222 COVID-19 vaccine. Study-wide results and caveats: The study identified only 6 or 7 AZD1222 recipients as seropositive at baseline. Scientists sampled the repertoires only once the peak T cell response had passed.

The germline gives CDR1 MNHEY, CDR2 SVGAGI. V was clipped by 8 bases and J by 4 bases, with 14 bases between them. The CDR3 has 13 amino acids. Sequenced by immunoSEQ multiplex PCR; TCRdb stores in-frame clones only, minus some. The table has some 81,000 clones, around 84% seen once. Points on this clone: Its antigen is currently unknown.

This TCR derives from an adult who received the AZD1222 COVID-19 vaccine. The V and J genes are TRBV6-5 and TRBJ1-1, with D unresolved. The starting material was peripheral blood, obtained 28 days after the second AZD1222 dose. CDR3 in DNA: TGTGCCAGCCGCACGGCTAGGATCACTGAAGCTTTCTTT. It is translated as CASRTARITEAFF.